This passage covers 4 T cell receptor beta chains from one sample sequenced in a study of OX40 agonist ivuxolimab in advanced cancers. Some clones are missing from TCRdb's copy, which holds only in-frame ones; the method was immunoSEQ multiplex PCR. The table lists some 70,000 clones, 86% of them singletons. The source material was CD4+ or CD8+ T cells sorted from blood, sampled in a trial of the OX40 agonist ivuxolimab. The receptor set was obtained from an adult with an advanced solid tumor such as melanoma, head and neck, liver or kidney cancer.

This clone was seen a single time. The rearrangement links TRBV5-6 to TRBJ1-2; 9 nucleotides agree with TRBD1. J gave up 8 bases and V 0 bases, and 11 bases lay outside the gene matches. The germline V gene has CDR1 SGHDT and CDR2 YYEEEE. This CDR3 comprises 16 residues. The CDR3 loop is CASSLGGVGQGRGYTF. In DNA, the CDR3 is TGTGCCAGCAGCTTGGGAGGAGTAGGACAGGGGAGAGGCTACACCTTC.

This clone was detected once. This CDR3 is CSGSAGGNEQFF. CDR3 DNA: TGCAGCGGTTCGGCGGGTGGGAATGAGCAGTTCTTC. The chain has TRBV29-1 and TRBJ2-1; a weak D match, TRBD2 (5 bases). The CDR3 is 12 amino acids. V gave up 7 bases and J gave up 7 bases, with 14 bases separating them. Germline lookup yields CDR1 SQVTM and CDR2 ANQGSEA.

The chain is built from TRBV6-1 and TRBJ2-7; D ambiguous. The CDR3 is 12 amino acids. Germline-derived CDR1 and CDR2 are MNHNS and SASEGT. Trimming took off 6 bases at V and 2 bases at J, with 8 bases between the two ends. CDR3 residues: CASSTWAYEQYF. The CDR3 DNA sequence: TGTGCCAGCAGCACATGGGCCTACGAGCAGTACTTC.

The chain joins TRBV6-5 to TRBJ1-2; no clear D. The CDR3 runs 11 residues. Per germline, CDR1 MNHEY and CDR2 SVGAGI. V lost 5 bases and J lost 7, with 8 bases in between. The CDR3 region is CASSTRGGYTF. CDR3 bases: TGTGCCAGCAGTACAAGAGGTGGCTACACCTTC.